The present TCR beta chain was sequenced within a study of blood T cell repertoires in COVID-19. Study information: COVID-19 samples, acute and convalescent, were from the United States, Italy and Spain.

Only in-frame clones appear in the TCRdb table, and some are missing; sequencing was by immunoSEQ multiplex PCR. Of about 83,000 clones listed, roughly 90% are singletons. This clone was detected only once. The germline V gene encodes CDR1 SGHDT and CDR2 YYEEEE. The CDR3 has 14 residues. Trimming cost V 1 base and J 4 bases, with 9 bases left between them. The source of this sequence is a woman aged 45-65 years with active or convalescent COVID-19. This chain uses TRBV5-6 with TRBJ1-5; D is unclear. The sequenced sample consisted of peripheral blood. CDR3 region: CASSLTSGNQPQHF. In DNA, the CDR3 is TGTGCCAGCAGCTTGACCTCGGGTAATCAGCCCCAGCATTTT.